This TCR beta chain derives from a study of regulatory T cells in long-lasting Graves disease. Time point meaning: newly diagnosed GD, antithyroid drugs for less than 3 months. PBMC RNA was the source of the TCR library. Staff took roughly 8.8 milliliters of peripheral blood and put it into EDTA tubes. This clonotype was picked up many times. Combining iRepertoire HTBI primers with Arm-PCR of CDR3 regions, the authors built TCR beta libraries. TCRdb re-analysed the multiplex PCR reads in MiXCR, keeping a single row per CDR3 protein. The table shows 300,000 to 400,000 distinct CDR3 sequences, with about a sixth occurring only once. CDR1 is SNHLY and CDR2 is FYNNEI in the germline V gene. The CDR3 length is 12 residues. Deletions cut 5 bases from V and 6 bases from J, with 9 bases between. The same sample was also used in a study of T cells in Graves' hyperthyroidism and ophthalmopathy. That publication notes: Using the HTBI primer set, a first-round RT-PCR was run on the TCR CDR3.

The material was peripheral blood mononuclear cells (PBMCs), obtained at new diagnosis, from a patient treated with antithyroid drugs. The TCR originated in a man aged 40-49 years with Graves disease. The chain recombines TRBV2 with TRBJ2-3; D possibly corresponds to TRBD2 (5 bases). The CDR3 sequence: CASSLSSDTQYF. In DNA, the CDR3 is TGTGCCAGCAGTTTATCTAGCGATACGCAGTATTTT.